The 6 T cell receptor beta chains below were found in one sample sequenced in a study of regulatory T cells in long-lasting Graves disease. Building of the TCR beta libraries involved iRepertoire HTBI primers and Arm-PCR of CDR3 regions. MiXCR was run by TCRdb on the multiplex PCR reads, yielding one entry per CDR3 protein. The sample records roughly 530,000 distinct CDR3 sequences, approximately 16% being singletons. Specified time point: newly diagnosed GD, antithyroid drugs for less than 3 months. TCR sequences were obtained from RNA taken from PBMCs. A further study also used this sample, focusing on T cells in Graves' hyperthyroidism and ophthalmopathy.

Sequenced here: peripheral blood mononuclear cells (PBMCs), sampled at new diagnosis, from a patient treated with antithyroid drugs. Receptors originate from a woman aged 35 to 60 with Graves disease.

This clonotype was counted between two and nine times. This chain uses TRBV19 with TRBJ1-1; the D gene is possibly TRBD1 (6 bases). The ends were cut back, 3 bases at V and 3 bases at J, with 14 bases in the middle. Per the germline V gene, CDR1 is LNHDA and CDR2 is SQIVND (reference sequence). The CDR3 runs 15 residues. For the CDR3, the DNA is TGTGCCAGTAGTATTTTTCCGGACAGCTACACTGAAGCTTTCTTT. It translates to CASSIFPDSYTEAFF.

This clonotype was detected only a few times. The rearrangement uses TRBV7-9 and TRBJ2-2, with TRBD1 as a possible D gene (6 bases). Germline V gene sequence: CDR1 SEHNR, CDR2 FQNEAQ (reference sequence). The CDR3 is 15 residues long. Between the trimmed V and J ends, which lost 3 bases and 1 base, there was a span of 9 bases. CDR3 coding DNA: TGTGCCAGCAGCTTCCAGGGGTTGAACACCGGGGAGCTGTTTTTT. Protein: CASSFQGLNTGELFF.

This clonotype appeared many times. This chain links TRBV18 with TRBJ2-7, with D possibly TRBD2 on 6 matching bases. CDR3 size: 14 residues. Looked up from germline, CDR1 is KGHSH and CDR2 is LQKENI. V shed 1 base and J shed 3 bases, with 10 bases lying between them. The CDR3 reads CASSPQGRSYEQYF. The CDR3 DNA is TGTGCCAGCTCACCACAGGGGAGGAGCTACGAGCAGTACTTC.

Of note for this clonotype: This could be a read error, since a much larger clone is one nucleotide away. This chain joins TRBV6-5 and TRBJ1-1; possibly TRBD1 for D (6 bases). Trimming took 3 bases from V and 6 from J, leaving 14 bases between them. Germline V lookup: CDR1 MNHEY, CDR2 SVGAGI. This CDR3 has 14 amino acids. CDR3 sequence: CASSYRGRNAEAFF. In DNA form, the CDR3 reads TGTGCCAGCAGTTATCGGGGGCGTAACGCTGAAGCTTTCTTT.

The table lists this clonotype with many counts. The chain joins TRBV30 to TRBJ2-7, with a possible D match to TRBD2 (5 bases). CDR1 and CDR2 from the germline V gene are GTSNPN and SVGIG (reference sequence). V lost 8 bases and J 4 bases, leaving 15 bases between the germline ends. The CDR3 covers 12 residues. Written as DNA, the CDR3 is TGTGCCCACTCCAGAGGACTTTACGAGCAGTACTTC. Residues: CAHSRGLYEQYF.

This clonotype was found many times. The gene calls are TRBV11-2 and TRBJ1-2, with D tentatively TRBD1 (5 bases). Germline CDR1 SGHAT, CDR2 FQNNGV. V dropped 5 bases and J dropped 6 bases, with 13 bases sitting between them. This CDR3 has 13 residues. CDR3 sequence (DNA): TGTGCCAGCAGCCCGAGACGGGGGGATGGCTACACCTTC. Amino acid sequence: CASSPRRGDGYTF. The variable domain in full, with the rest retrieved from reference TRBV11-2 and TRBJ1-2, is EAGVAQSPRYKIIEKRQSVAFWCNPISGHATLYWYQQILGQGPKLLIQFQNNGVVDDSQLPKDRFSAERLKGVDSTLKIQPAKLEDSAVYLCASSPRRGDGYTFGSGTRLTVV.